Listed below are T cell receptor beta chains from one sample, sequenced in a study of T cells after yellow fever vaccination. TCRdb passed the 5' RACE reads through MiXCR, listing each CDR3 protein once. Found here are a few hundred thousand distinct CDR3 sequences, around 7% of them singletons; the top ten hold 18%. Sequences were derived from PBMCs, sampled approximately 47 days after the first yellow fever vaccination. The receptors were gathered from a man aged 18 to 30 who received the YFV17D yellow fever vaccine. Both conserved end residues are part of each CDR3. Fields, in order: V gene, J gene, clone size, D gene, CDR3 DNA, CDR3 protein. A D gene is named only where the DNA matches it firmly. Part of the rows lack a size; the others show once, few, many or a class for expanded clones.

V: TRBV20-1; J: TRBJ2-4; size: many; D: .; DNA: TGCAGTGCTAGAACTGGGGGGACAGACAAAAACATTCAGTACTTC; CDR3: CSARTGGTDKNIQYF
V: TRBV20-1; J: TRBJ1-1; size: many; D: .; DNA: TGCAGTGCTAGGACGGACACAAACACTGAAGCTTTCTTT; CDR3: CSARTDTNTEAFF
V: TRBV23-1; J: TRBJ2-1; size: .; D: TRBD2; DNA: TGCGCCAGCAGTCAATCCACCAATAGCGGGGAAAGGCAGTTCTTC; CDR3: CASSQSTNSGERQFF
V: TRBV25-1; J: TRBJ1-2; size: .; D: .; DNA: TGTGCCAGCAGTCCCGGGAGGAGTGGTGGCTACACCTTC; CDR3: CASSPGRSGGYTF
V: TRBV12-3/TRBV12-4; J: TRBJ2-1; size: .; D: .; DNA: TGTGCCAGCAGCGCTGACCCCCTGACGCAGTTCTTC; CDR3: CASSADPLTQFF
V: TRBV3-1; J: TRBJ2-5; size: few; D: TRBD1; DNA: TGTGCCAGCAGATCAAGCAACAGGGGGGAAGAGACCCAGTACTTC; CDR3: CASRSSNRGEETQYF
V: TRBV7-6; J: TRBJ2-2; size: many; D: TRBD1; DNA: TGTGCCAGCACCAACCCCCTCTTCGACAGGGGGGCGAACACCGGGGAGCTGTTTTTT; CDR3: CASTNPLFDRGANTGELFF
V: TRBV18; J: TRBJ2-3; size: .; D: TRBD2; DNA: TGTGCCAGCTCACCAAGCGGACTAGCGGGGGGCACAGATACGCAGTATTTT; CDR3: CASSPSGLAGGTDTQYF
V: TRBV20-1; J: TRBJ1-5; size: many; D: .; DNA: TGCAGTGCGTCGAACAGGGCTAACAATCAGCCCCAGCATTTT; CDR3: CSASNRANNQPQHF
V: TRBV4-2; J: TRBJ2-3; size: many; D: TRBD2; DNA: TGTGCCAGCAGCCAGGAGACTAGCGGGGGGGATACGCAGTATTTT; CDR3: CASSQETSGGDTQYF
V: TRBV6-2/TRBV6-3; J: TRBJ2-5; size: few; D: .; DNA: TGTGCCAGCAGTTACTCGGGGATCCAAGAGACCCAGTACTTC; CDR3: CASSYSGIQETQYF
V: TRBV7-2; J: TRBJ2-1; size: many; D: TRBD2; DNA: TGTGCCAGCAGCTTAATGGCGGGGGGGAACAATGAGCAGTTCTTC; CDR3: CASSLMAGGNNEQFF
V: TRBV5-6; J: TRBJ2-2; size: many; D: .; DNA: TGTGCCAGCAGCTTTGGAAGGTACACCGGGGAGCTGTTTTTT; CDR3: CASSFGRYTGELFF
V: TRBV6-6; J: TRBJ2-6; size: many; D: .; DNA: TGTGCCGGGTCTGCTGGGGCCAACGTCCTGACTTTC; CDR3: CAGSAGANVLTF
V: TRBV6-1; J: TRBJ2-5; size: few; D: .; DNA: TGTGCCAGCAGTGAAGGTGCAGACCAAGAGACCCAGTACTTC; CDR3: CASSEGADQETQYF
V: TRBV20-1; J: TRBJ2-2; size: .; D: .; DNA: TGCAGTGCTAGGCAGGGCCCCGGGGAGCTGTTTTTT; CDR3: CSARQGPGELFF
V: TRBV20-1; J: TRBJ1-4; size: few; D: .; DNA: TGCAGTGCTAGAGTATCGACAACTAATGAAAAACTGTTTTTT; CDR3: CSARVSTTNEKLFF
V: TRBV18; J: TRBJ1-2; size: few; D: TRBD1; DNA: TGTGCCAGCTCACCAAGGACAGGGGGCGACTATGGCTACACCTTC; CDR3: CASSPRTGGDYGYTF
V: TRBV19; J: TRBJ2-5; size: few; D: .; DNA: TGTGCCACCCGGCGATGGGTAGGGGAGGAGACCCAGTACTTC; CDR3: CATRRWVGEETQYF
V: TRBV20-1; J: TRBJ1-2; size: .; D: TRBD1; DNA: TGCAGTGCTAGCGATAGGGACAGGGGAGTCGGTGGCTACACCTTC; CDR3: CSASDRDRGVGGYTF
V: TRBV18; J: TRBJ2-3; size: few; D: TRBD2; DNA: TGTGCCAGCTCACCAATCACGGGGGGGTCAGATACGCAGTATTTT; CDR3: CASSPITGGSDTQYF
V: TRBV5-5; J: TRBJ1-5; size: .; D: TRBD1; DNA: TGTGCCAGCAGCCTTTCGGGGACAGGGAGCAATCAGCCCCAGCATTTT; CDR3: CASSLSGTGSNQPQHF
V: TRBV15; J: TRBJ1-3; size: many; D: .; DNA: TGTGCCACCAGCAGAGGACAGCGATATTCCCCTATCTCTGGAAACACCATATATTTT; CDR3: CATSRGQRYSPISGNTIYF
V: TRBV6-5; J: TRBJ2-3; size: .; D: TRBD2; DNA: TGTGCCAGCAGTTATCTTGGGGGGGGGGATACGCAGTATTTT; CDR3: CASSYLGGGDTQYF
V: TRBV5-1; J: TRBJ2-1; size: few; D: .; DNA: TGCGCCAGCAGCTTGGGTGGGGGAGGTGCCAATGAGCAGTTCTTC; CDR3: CASSLGGGGANEQFF